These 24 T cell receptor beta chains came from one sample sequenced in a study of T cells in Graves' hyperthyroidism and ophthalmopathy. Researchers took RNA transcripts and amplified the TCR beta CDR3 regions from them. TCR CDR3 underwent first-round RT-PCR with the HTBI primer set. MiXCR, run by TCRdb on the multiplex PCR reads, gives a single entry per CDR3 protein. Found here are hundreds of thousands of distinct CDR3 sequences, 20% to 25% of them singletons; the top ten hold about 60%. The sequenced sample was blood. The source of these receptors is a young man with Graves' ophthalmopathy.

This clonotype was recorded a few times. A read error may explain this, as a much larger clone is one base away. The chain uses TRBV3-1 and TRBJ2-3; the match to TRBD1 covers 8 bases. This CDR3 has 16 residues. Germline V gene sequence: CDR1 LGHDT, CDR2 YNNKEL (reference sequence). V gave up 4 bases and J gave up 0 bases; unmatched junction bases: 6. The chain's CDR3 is CASSPLQGGSTDTQYF. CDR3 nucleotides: TGTGCCAGCAGCCCCCTACAGGGGGGCAGCACAGATACGCAGTATTTT.

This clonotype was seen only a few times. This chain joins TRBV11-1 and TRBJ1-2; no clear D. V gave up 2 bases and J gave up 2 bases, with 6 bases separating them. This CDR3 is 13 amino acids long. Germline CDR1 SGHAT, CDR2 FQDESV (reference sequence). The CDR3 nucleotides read TGTGCCAGCAGCTTAACACTGAACTATGGCTACACCTTC. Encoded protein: CASSLTLNYGYTF.

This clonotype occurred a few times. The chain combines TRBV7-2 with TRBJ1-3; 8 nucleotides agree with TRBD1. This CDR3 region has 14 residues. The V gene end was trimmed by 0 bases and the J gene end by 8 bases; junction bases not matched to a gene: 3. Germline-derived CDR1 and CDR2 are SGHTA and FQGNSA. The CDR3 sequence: CASSLARTGHTIYF. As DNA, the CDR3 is TGTGCCAGCAGCTTAGCGCGGACAGGGCACACCATATATTTT. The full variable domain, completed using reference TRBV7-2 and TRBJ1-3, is GAGVSQSPSNKVTEKGKDVELRCDPISGHTALYWYRQSLGQGLEFLIYFQGNSAPDKSGLPSDRFSAERTGGSVSTLTIQRTQQEDSAVYLCASSLARTGHTIYFGEGSWLTVV.

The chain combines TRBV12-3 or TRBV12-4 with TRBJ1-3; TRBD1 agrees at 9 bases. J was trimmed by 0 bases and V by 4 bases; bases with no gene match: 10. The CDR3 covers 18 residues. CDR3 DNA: TGTGCCAGCAGTTCAAACCTCGGGACAGGGTTCTCTGGAAACACCATATATTTT. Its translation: CASSSNLGTGFSGNTIYF.

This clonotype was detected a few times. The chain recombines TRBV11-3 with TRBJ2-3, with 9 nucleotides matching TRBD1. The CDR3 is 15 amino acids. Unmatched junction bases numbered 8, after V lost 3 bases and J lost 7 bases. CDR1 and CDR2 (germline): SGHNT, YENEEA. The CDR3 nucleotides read TGTGCCAGCAGCTTCCAGGGACAGGGCTCAAATACGCAGTATTTT. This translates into CASSFQGQGSNTQYF.

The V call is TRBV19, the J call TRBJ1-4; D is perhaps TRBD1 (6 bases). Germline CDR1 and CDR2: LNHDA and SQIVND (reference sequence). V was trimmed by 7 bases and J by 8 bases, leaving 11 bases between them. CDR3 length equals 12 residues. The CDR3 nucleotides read TGTGCCAGTATAGGGGGTGGGGAAAAACTGTTTTTT. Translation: CASIGGGEKLFF. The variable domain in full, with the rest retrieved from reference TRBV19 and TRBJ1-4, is DGGITQSPKYLFRKEGQNVTLSCEQNLNHDAMYWYRQDPGQGLRLIYYSQIVNDFQKGDIAEGYSVSREKKESFPLTVTSAQKNPTAFYLCASIGGGEKLFFGSGTQLSVL.

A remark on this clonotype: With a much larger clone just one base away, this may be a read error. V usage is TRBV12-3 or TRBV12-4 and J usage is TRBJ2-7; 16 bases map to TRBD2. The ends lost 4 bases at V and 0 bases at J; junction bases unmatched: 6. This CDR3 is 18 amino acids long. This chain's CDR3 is CASSSGGTSGRASYEQYF. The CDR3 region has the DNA TGTGCCAGCAGTTCGGGCGGGACTAGCGGGAGGGCCTCCTACGAGCAGTACTTC.

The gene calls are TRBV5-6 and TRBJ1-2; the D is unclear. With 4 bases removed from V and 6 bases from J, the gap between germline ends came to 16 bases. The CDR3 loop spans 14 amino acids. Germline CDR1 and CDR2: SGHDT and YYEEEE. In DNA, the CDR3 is TGTGCCAGCAGCCTCGGTACTCAGGACCATGGCTACACCTTC. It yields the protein CASSLGTQDHGYTF.

Here the CDR3 reads CASSPPGQGARGYTF. The DNA of the CDR3 is TGTGCCAGCAGTCCCCCCGGACAGGGGGCAAGAGGCTACACCTTC. This chain connects TRBV27 to TRBJ1-2; 11 bases are shared with TRBD1. This CDR3 spans 15 amino acids. V was clipped by 5 bases and J by 8 bases; unmatched bases: 10. CDR1 and CDR2 from the germline V gene are MNHEY and SMNVEV (reference sequence).

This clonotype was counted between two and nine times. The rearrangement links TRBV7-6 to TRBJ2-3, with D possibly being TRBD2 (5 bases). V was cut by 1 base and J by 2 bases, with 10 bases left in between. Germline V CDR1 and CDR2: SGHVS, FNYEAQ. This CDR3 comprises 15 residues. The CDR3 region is CASSLDGEFTDTQYF. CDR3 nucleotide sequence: TGTGCCAGCAGCTTAGACGGGGAGTTCACAGATACGCAGTATTTT. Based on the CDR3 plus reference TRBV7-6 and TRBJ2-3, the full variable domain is GAGVSQSPRYKVTKRGQDVALRCDPISGHVSLYWYRQALGQGPEFLTYFNYEAQQDKSGLPNDRFSAERPEGSISTLTIQRTEQRDSAMYRCASSLDGEFTDTQYFGPGTRLTVL.

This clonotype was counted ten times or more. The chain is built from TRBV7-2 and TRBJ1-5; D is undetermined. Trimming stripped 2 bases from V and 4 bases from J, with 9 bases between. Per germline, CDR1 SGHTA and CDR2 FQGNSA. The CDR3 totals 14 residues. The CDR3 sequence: CASSLPGKNQPQHF. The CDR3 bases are TGTGCCAGCAGCTTACCCGGGAAGAATCAGCCCCAGCATTTT.

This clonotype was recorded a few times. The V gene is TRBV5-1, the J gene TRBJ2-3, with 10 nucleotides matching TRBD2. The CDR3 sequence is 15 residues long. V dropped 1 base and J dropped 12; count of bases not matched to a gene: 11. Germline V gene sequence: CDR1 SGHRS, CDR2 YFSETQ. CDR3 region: CASSLNLAGVSPQYF. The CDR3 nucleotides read TGCGCCAGCAGCTTGAACCTAGCGGGAGTATCCCCCCAGTATTTT.

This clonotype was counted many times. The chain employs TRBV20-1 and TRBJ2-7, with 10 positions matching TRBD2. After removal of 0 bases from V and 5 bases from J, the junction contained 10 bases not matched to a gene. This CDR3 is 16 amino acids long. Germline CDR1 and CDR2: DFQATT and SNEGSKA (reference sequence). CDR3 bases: TGCAGTGCTAGAGATTTCCCTAGCGGGAGTCTCCACGAGCAGTACTTC. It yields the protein CSARDFPSGSLHEQYF.

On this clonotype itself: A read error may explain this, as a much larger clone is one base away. CDR3 bases: TGCAGTGCTACCGGGACTCGACAAGAGACCCAGTACTTC. As protein: CSATGTRQETQYF. The chain uses TRBV20-1 and TRBJ2-5; possibly TRBD2 for D (6 bases). This CDR3 is 13 amino acids long. Germline CDR1 and CDR2: DFQATT and SNEGSKA (reference sequence). The V gene lost 4 bases and the J gene lost 2 bases, with 11 bases spanning the gap.

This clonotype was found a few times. CDR3: CASTDGMASGYEQYF. DNA of the CDR3: TGTGCCAGCACCGATGGTATGGCTAGCGGCTACGAGCAGTACTTC. J is TRBJ2-7 and V is TRBV28, with 7 positions matching TRBD2. CDR1 is MDHEN, CDR2 SYDVKM, per germline. V was clipped by 7 bases and J by 3 bases; unmatched bases: 12. This CDR3 contains 15 residues.

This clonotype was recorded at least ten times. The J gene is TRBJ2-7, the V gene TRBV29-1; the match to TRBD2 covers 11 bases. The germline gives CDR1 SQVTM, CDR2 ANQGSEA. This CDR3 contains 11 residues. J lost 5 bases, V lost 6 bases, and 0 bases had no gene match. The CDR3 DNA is TGCAGCGTGACTAGCGGGAACGAGCAGTACTTC. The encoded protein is CSVTSGNEQYF.

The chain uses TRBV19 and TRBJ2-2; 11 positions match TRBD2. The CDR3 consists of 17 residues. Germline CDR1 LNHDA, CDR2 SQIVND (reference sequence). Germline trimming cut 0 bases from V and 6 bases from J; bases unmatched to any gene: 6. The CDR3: CASSIDPVSGRAGELFF. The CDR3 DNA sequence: TGTGCCAGTAGTATAGATCCCGTTAGCGGGAGGGCCGGGGAGCTGTTTTTT.

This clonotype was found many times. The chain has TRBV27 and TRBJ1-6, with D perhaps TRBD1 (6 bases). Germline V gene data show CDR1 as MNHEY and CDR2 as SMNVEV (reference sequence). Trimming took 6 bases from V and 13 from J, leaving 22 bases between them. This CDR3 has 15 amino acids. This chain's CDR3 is CASSTPGIPQGPLHF. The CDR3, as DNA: TGTGCCAGCAGCACACCCGGTATCCCCCAGGGGCCCCTCCACTTT.

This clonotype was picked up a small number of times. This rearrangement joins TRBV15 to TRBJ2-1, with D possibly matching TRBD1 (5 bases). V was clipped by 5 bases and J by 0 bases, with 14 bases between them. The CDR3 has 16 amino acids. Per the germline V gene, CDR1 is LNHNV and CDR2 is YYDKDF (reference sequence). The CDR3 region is CATSFRSGYSYNEQFF. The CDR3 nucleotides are TGTGCCACCAGCTTCCGATCAGGGTACTCCTACAATGAGCAGTTCTTC.

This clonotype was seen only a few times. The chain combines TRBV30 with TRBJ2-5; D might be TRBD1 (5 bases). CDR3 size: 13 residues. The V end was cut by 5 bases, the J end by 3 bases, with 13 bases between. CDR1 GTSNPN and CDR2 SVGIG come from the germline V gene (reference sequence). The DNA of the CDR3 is TGTGCCTGGGGGCGGCAGGGAAAAGAGACCCAGTACTTC. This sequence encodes CAWGRQGKETQYF.

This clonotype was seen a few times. The CDR3: CASSVESNQETQYF. In DNA, the CDR3 is TGTGCCAGCAGCGTAGAGTCAAACCAAGAGACCCAGTACTTC. This chain uses TRBV9 with TRBJ2-5, with D unresolved. The CDR3 extends over 14 amino acids. Trimming pared 0 bases from V and 0 bases from J, leaving 6 bases between. Germline loops: CDR1 SGDLS, CDR2 YYNGEE.

This CDR3 reads CASSEAHLNGYTF. In nucleotides, the CDR3 is TGTGCCAGCAGTGAAGCACATCTTAATGGCTACACCTTC. The chain links TRBV6-1 to TRBJ1-2, with no clear D. Germline assignment: CDR1 MNHNS and CDR2 SASEGT. The CDR3 totals 13 residues. Trimming took off 0 bases at V and 6 bases at J, with 8 bases between the two ends.

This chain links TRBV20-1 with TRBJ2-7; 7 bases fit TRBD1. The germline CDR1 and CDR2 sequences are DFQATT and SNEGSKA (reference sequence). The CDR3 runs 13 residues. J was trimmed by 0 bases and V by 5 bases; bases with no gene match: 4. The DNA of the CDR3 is TGCAGTGCTTACAGGGGAAGCTCCTACGAGCAGTACTTC. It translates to CSAYRGSSYEQYF.

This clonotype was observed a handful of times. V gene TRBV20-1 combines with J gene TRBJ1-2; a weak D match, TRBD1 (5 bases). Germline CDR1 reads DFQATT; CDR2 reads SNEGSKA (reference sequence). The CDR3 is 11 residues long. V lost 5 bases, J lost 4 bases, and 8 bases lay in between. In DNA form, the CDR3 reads TGCAGTGCTGCAGGGAGCTATGGCTACACCTTC. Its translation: CSAAGSYGYTF.